One TCR beta chain is described in this entry. What it recognizes is unknown. Full-length variable regions came from constant-region reverse primers plus semi-nested Nested Universal Primer A PCR. TCRdb redid the calling of the 5' RACE reads with MiXCR, one entry per CDR3 protein. The sample includes about 50,000 distinct CDR3 sequences, about a sixth of them seen just once. CDR3 size: 19 residues. The J segment lost 5 bases and the V segment lost 7 bases, leaving 17 bases of the junction unmatched. Study-wide points: Tumor Treg TCRs overlapped most with tumor naive CD4+ cells.

The source material was naive CD4+ T cells sorted from blood. Subset noted: naive CD4+ T cells, CD4+CD45RA+CD25-. V gene TRBV12-3 or TRBV12-4 combines with J gene TRBJ2-1; 13 bases match TRBD2. This receptor was obtained from a female donor with breast cancer. As DNA, the CDR3 is TGTGCCAGCACCCCGTCGATGTCTACTAGCGGGAGGGCCAACAATGAGCAGTTCTTC. Protein: CASTPSMSTSGRANNEQFF.